Shown below are 26 T cell receptor beta chains from a single sample sequenced in a study of CD8 T cells in Susac syndrome. Random hexamers were used to reverse transcribe about 0.5 to 1 ug of RNA. In TCRdb, the immunoSEQ multiplex PCR reads were re-called with MiXCR into one record per CDR3 protein. Of 150,000 or so distinct CDR3 sequences in the sample, over 90% were seen once. Sequenced sample: CD4+ T cells from PBMCs. The receptors derive from a human donor with Susac syndrome.

The V and J genes are TRBV7-2 and TRBJ1-2, with no clear D. The CDR3 has 13 amino acids. Between the trimmed V and J ends, which lost 3 bases and 7 bases, there was a span of 12 bases. The germline V gene has CDR1 SGHTA and CDR2 FQGNSA. CDR3 nucleotide sequence: TGTGCCAGCAGCTTTGTCCACGAGGGTGGCTACACCTTC. It is translated as CASSFVHEGGYTF.

The V and J genes are TRBV7-3 and TRBJ2-2, with 7 bases lining up with TRBD2. The CDR3 consists of 15 residues. V lost 5 bases and J lost 0; bases outside the gene matches: 3. Germline-derived CDR1 and CDR2 are SGHTA and FQGTGA. DNA of the CDR3: TGTGCCAGCAGCCGGACTAGGTCGAACACCGGGGAGCTGTTTTTT. Its protein product is CASSRTRSNTGELFF.

The CDR3 spells CASSSPGLAGNEQFF. As DNA, the CDR3 is TGTGCCAGCAGTTCACCGGGACTAGCGGGAAATGAGCAGTTCTTC. The chain couples TRBV6-6 to TRBJ2-1, with 13 bases that match TRBD2. The junction had 4 bases not matched to a gene; V was cut back by 4 bases and J by 7 bases. Germline CDR1 is MNHNY and CDR2 is SVGAGI (reference sequence). The CDR3 is 15 residues long.

The J gene is TRBJ1-2, the V gene TRBV23-1; 9 bases are a match to TRBD1. TRBV23-1 is reported as an ORF; its role is uncertain. The CDR3 extends over 13 amino acids. With 6 bases clipped from V and 4 bases from J, the junction kept 3 bases outside the gene matches. The CDR3 is CASRGQGGYGYTF. DNA for the CDR3: TGCGCCAGCAGGGGACAGGGCGGCTATGGCTACACCTTC.

This clonotype was observed a handful of times. The chain recombines TRBV15 with TRBJ2-7, with D perhaps TRBD1 (6 bases). This CDR3 spans 14 amino acids. V lost 4 bases and J lost 2, with 12 bases in between. In germline, CDR1 is LNHNV, CDR2 YYDKDF (reference sequence). The chain's CDR3 is CATSNTGTTYEQYF. The CDR3 bases are TGTGCCACCAGCAACACCGGGACAACCTACGAGCAGTACTTC.

V and J are TRBV6-2 or TRBV6-3 and TRBJ2-5; perhaps D is TRBD1 or TRBD2 (5 bases each). This CDR3 is 13 amino acids long. CDR1 MNHEY and CDR2 SVGEGT come from the germline V gene. The V and J ends lost 0 bases and 4 bases respectively, with 6 bases between them. The CDR3 region is CASSYSRGETQYF. In DNA, the CDR3 is TGTGCCAGCAGTTACTCGAGGGGAGAGACCCAGTACTTC.

V usage is TRBV29-1 and J usage is TRBJ2-3; D is ambiguous. Germline V gives CDR1 SQVTM, CDR2 ANQGSEA. This CDR3 is 13 amino acids long. The V gene lost 6 bases and the J gene lost 1 base, with 11 bases spanning the gap. As DNA, the CDR3 is TGCAGCGTGGCGATTGATGGCACAGATACGCAGTATTTT. Protein: CSVAIDGTDTQYF.

V usage is TRBV19 and J usage is TRBJ1-2, with 11 nucleotides matching TRBD1. The trim removed 8 bases at V and 8 bases at J, leaving 7 bases unmatched. This CDR3 is built from 13 residues. Germline-derived CDR1 and CDR2 are LNHDA and SQIVND (reference sequence). CDR3 region: CASGPDRGQGYTF. CDR3 bases: TGTGCCAGTGGGCCGGACAGGGGGCAAGGCTACACCTTC.

V gene TRBV15 combines with J gene TRBJ2-3, with a tentative D call TRBD1 (6 bases). The CDR3 extends over 16 amino acids. The germline V gene has CDR1 LNHNV and CDR2 YYDKDF (reference sequence). The V gene lost 3 bases and the J gene lost 6 bases, with 19 bases spanning the gap. The CDR3 is CATSRRAKGDLDTQYF. The CDR3 nucleotides are TGTGCCACCAGCAGGAGAGCTAAGGGGGATCTGGATACGCAGTATTTT.

The count of this clonotype is one. The chain recombines TRBV29-1 with TRBJ2-1; D unclear. This CDR3 comprises 12 residues. Germline V gene sequence: CDR1 SQVTM, CDR2 ANQGSEA. Trimming pared 5 bases from V and 0 bases from J, leaving 5 bases between. CDR3 sequence reads: CSVQNSYNEQFF. Here the CDR3 DNA reads TGCAGCGTTCAGAACTCCTACAATGAGCAGTTCTTC.

Worth noting for this clonotype: Germline is not matched at one junction end, which may reflect a read error. The chain couples TRBV4-2 to TRBJ2-1, with D perhaps TRBD2 (5 bases). The germline V gene has CDR1 LGHNA and CDR2 YNFKEQ. This CDR3 spans 15 amino acids. In DNA form, the CDR3 reads TGTGCCAGCAGTACTAGTCCTAGCTCCTACAATGAGCAATTCTTC. Its protein product is CASSTSPSSYNEQFF.

This clonotype occurred once. This chain joins TRBV9 and TRBJ1-6, with D perhaps matching TRBD1 (6 bases). V was shortened by 2 bases and J by 10 bases, with 16 bases between the two germline ends. Germline V gene lookup returns CDR1 SGDLS and CDR2 YYNGEE. This CDR3 comprises 15 residues. This chain's CDR3 is CASSVSPSGDSPLHF. CDR3 in DNA: TGTGCCAGCAGCGTCAGCCCTTCAGGGGACTCACCCCTCCACTTT.

The rearrangement joins TRBV2 to TRBJ1-5; tentatively, D is TRBD1 (5 bases). Germline V gives CDR1 SNHLY, CDR2 FYNNEI. V lost 0 bases to trimming and J lost 6 bases, with 9 bases between them. CDR3 length: 14 residues. DNA for the CDR3: TGTGCCAGCAGTGAAGCGTCTGGGGGTCAGCCCCAGCATTTT. As protein: CASSEASGGQPQHF.

The chain has TRBV20-1 and TRBJ2-7; D may correspond to TRBD1 or TRBD2 (6 bases each). With 3 bases removed from V and 3 bases from J, the gap between germline ends came to 12 bases. Germline CDR1 reads DFQATT; CDR2 reads SNEGSKA (reference sequence). The CDR3 extends over 13 amino acids. CDR3 residues: CSASRGGIYEQYF. The CDR3 DNA reads as TGCAGTGCTAGCAGGGGAGGAATCTACGAGCAGTACTTC.

DNA of the CDR3: TGTGCCAGTCGACAGGGGGCTTCCAGTCAGCCCCAGCATTTT. Its translation is CASRQGASSQPQHF. The genes are TRBV12-3 or TRBV12-4 and TRBJ1-5; 10 bases align to TRBD1. V lost 9 bases to trimming and J lost 6 bases; unmatched junction nucleotides: 8. The CDR3 totals 14 residues.

The V and J genes are TRBV12-3 or TRBV12-4 and TRBJ2-1; no clear D gene. The V gene lost 5 bases and the J gene lost 5 bases, with 10 bases spanning the gap. CDR3 length: 13 amino acids. The CDR3 nucleotides read TGTGCCAGCAGTCCTGGACGTAACAATGAGCAGTTCTTC. Its translation: CASSPGRNNEQFF.

The V and J genes are TRBV20-1 and TRBJ2-3, with 13 bases fitting TRBD2. The CDR3 consists of 17 residues. The V gene end was trimmed by 6 bases and the J gene end by 1 base; junction bases not matched to a gene: 10. Germline-derived CDR1 and CDR2 are DFQATT and SNEGSKA (reference sequence). CDR3 sequence (DNA): TGCAGTGCCCAAGGACTAGCGGGGGCGGGCCGCACAGATACGCAGTATTTT. Translating it yields CSAQGLAGAGRTDTQYF.

The rearrangement joins TRBV30 to TRBJ1-4; D gene ambiguous. The V end was cut by 6 bases, the J end by 5 bases, with 10 bases between. The CDR3 covers 12 residues. Germline V lookup: CDR1 GTSNPN, CDR2 SVGIG (reference sequence). The CDR3 is CACLLPNEKLFF. The CDR3, as DNA: TGTGCCTGTTTGTTGCCAAATGAAAAACTGTTTTTT. Based on the CDR3 plus reference TRBV30 and TRBJ1-4, the full variable domain is SQTIHQWPATLVQPVGSPLSLECTVEGTSNPNLYWYRQAAGRGLQLLFYSVGIGQISSEVPQNLSASRPQDRQFILSSKKLLLSDSGFYLCACLLPNEKLFFGSGTQLSVL.

The J gene is TRBJ1-1, the V gene TRBV3-1; tentatively, D is TRBD1 (5 bases). The V end was cut by 5 bases, the J end by 9 bases, with 16 bases between. This CDR3 is built from 13 residues. The germline gives CDR1 LGHDT, CDR2 YNNKEL (reference sequence). The CDR3 loop is CASSARDGSQAFF. CDR3 sequence (DNA): TGTGCCAGCAGCGCTCGGGACGGATCTCAAGCTTTCTTT.

This chain uses TRBV24-1 with TRBJ2-2; D may correspond to TRBD1 or TRBD2 (5 bases each). The V and J ends lost 7 bases and 2 bases respectively, with 10 bases between them. The germline gives CDR1 KGHDR, CDR2 SFDVKD. CDR3 length: 14 residues. The CDR3 reads CATRRDGNTGELFF. In nucleotides, the CDR3 is TGTGCCACCAGGAGGGACGGTAACACCGGGGAGCTGTTTTTT.

The chain has TRBV5-5 and TRBJ2-3; D is tentatively TRBD1 or TRBD2 (5 bases each). This CDR3 has 13 residues. CDR1 and CDR2 (germline): SGHKS, YYEKEE (reference sequence). The V and J ends lost 5 bases and 4 bases respectively, with 11 bases between them. CDR3 in amino acids: CASSPGTSDTQYF. CDR3 nucleotides: TGTGCCAGCAGTCCCGGGACGTCAGATACGCAGTATTTT.

The CDR3 loop is CASSFGRNTGELFF. In nucleotides, the CDR3 is TGTGCCAGCAGCTTCGGCAGGAACACCGGGGAGCTGTTTTTT. The chain carries TRBV7-2 and TRBJ2-2, with D hard to call. Trimming stripped 3 bases from V and 1 base from J, with 6 bases between. Germline V lookup: CDR1 SGHTA, CDR2 FQGNSA. This CDR3 is built from 14 residues.

The chain carries TRBV9 and TRBJ1-3; TRBD1 matches 8 bases. Trimming at V came to 4 bases and at J to 7 bases, leaving 4 bases not matched to a gene. Germline CDR1 is SGDLS and CDR2 is YYNGEE. The CDR3 is 13 residues long. The chain's CDR3 is CASSTRTGNTIYF. DNA for the CDR3: TGTGCCAGCAGCACCCGGACAGGGAACACCATATATTTT.

The CDR3 nucleotides are TGTGCCAGCAGCCCCCAGGAGACAGGGTTGGCTGGAAACACCATATATTTT. This gives the protein CASSPQETGLAGNTIYF. The genes are TRBV9 and TRBJ1-3; 7 nucleotides align to TRBD1. V dropped 4 bases and J dropped 2; count of bases not matched to a gene: 12. The CDR3 totals 17 residues. CDR1 and CDR2 (germline): SGDLS, YYNGEE.

In this sample, this clonotype turned up once. This rearrangement joins TRBV20-1 to TRBJ2-1; 9 bases align to TRBD2. CDR3 length: 14 amino acids. V shed 6 bases and J 4 bases; nucleotides not matched to a gene: 7. CDR1 and CDR2 from the germline V gene are DFQATT and SNEGSKA (reference sequence). CDR3: CSANLAGSYNEQFF. In DNA, the CDR3 is TGCAGTGCCAATCTAGCGGGGTCTTACAATGAGCAGTTCTTC.

The genes are TRBV13 and TRBJ2-2; D is undetermined. The germline CDR1 and CDR2 sequences are PRHDT and FYEKMQ (reference sequence). Between the trimmed V and J ends, which lost 1 base and 5 bases, there was a span of 5 bases. This CDR3 spans 13 amino acids. CDR3 residues: CASSLASTGELFF. The CDR3 DNA reads as TGTGCCAGCAGCTTAGCGAGTACCGGGGAGCTGTTTTTT.